The 30 T cell receptor beta chains presented below share a single source sample, sequenced in a study of OX40 agonist ivuxolimab in advanced cancers. Only in-frame clones appear in the TCRdb table, and some are missing; sequencing was by immunoSEQ multiplex PCR. The sample holds 75,000 to 100,000 clones, under 85% seen once. Sequenced here: CD4+ or CD8+ T cells sorted from blood, sampled in a trial of the OX40 agonist ivuxolimab. The receptors were gathered from an adult with an advanced solid tumor such as melanoma, head and neck, liver or kidney cancer.

The chain employs TRBV5-6 and TRBJ1-2; 7 nucleotides match TRBD1. CDR3 length: 15 amino acids. Looked up from germline, CDR1 is SGHDT and CDR2 is YYEEEE. Trimming took 4 bases from V and 1 from J; bases not matched to a gene: 7. The CDR3 DNA reads as TGTGCCAGCAGCGCAGCAGGGGGAGTTAACTATGGCTACACCTTC. Residues: CASSAAGGVNYGYTF.

J is TRBJ2-7 and V is TRBV6-1; D is possibly TRBD1 (6 bases). V was cut by 5 bases and J by 2 bases, with 10 bases left in between. CDR1 and CDR2 (germline): MNHNS, SASEGT. The CDR3 contains 13 residues. CDR3 DNA sequence: TGTGCCAGCAGTCGGGACATACCCTACGAGCAGTACTTC. This sequence encodes CASSRDIPYEQYF.

V and J are TRBV6-5 and TRBJ1-1; D not certain. V lost 6 bases and J 3 bases, leaving 11 bases between the germline ends. The CDR3 runs to 13 residues. Germline V gene lookup returns CDR1 MNHEY and CDR2 SVGAGI. The CDR3 region has the DNA TGTGCCAGCAGCCCTGAGGTGGACACTGAAGCTTTCTTT. Its translation is CASSPEVDTEAFF.

V usage is TRBV5-4 and J usage is TRBJ1-1; D is unresolved. The V and J ends lost 0 bases and 1 base respectively, with 7 bases between them. This CDR3 contains 14 residues. Germline V gene data show CDR1 as SGHNT and CDR2 as YYREEE (reference sequence). The CDR3 loop is CASSLVARNTEAFF. In DNA form, the CDR3 reads TGTGCCAGCAGCTTGGTCGCGAGGAACACTGAAGCTTTCTTT.

The chain carries TRBV2 and TRBJ2-1; TRBD2 aligns across 11 bases. Germline loops: CDR1 SNHLY, CDR2 FYNNEI. The CDR3 has 11 amino acids. After removal of 5 bases from V and 15 bases from J, the junction contained 3 bases not matched to a gene. CDR3 sequence: CASSRTSGPFF. The CDR3 nucleotides read TGTGCCAGCAGTAGGACTAGCGGGCCGTTCTTC.

The rearrangement joins TRBV27 to TRBJ2-7; weak D call: TRBD1 (6 bases). Per germline, CDR1 MNHEY and CDR2 SMNVEV (reference sequence). Trimming removed 4 bases at V and 1 base at J, with 14 bases between. This CDR3 is 15 amino acids long. The CDR3 loop reads CASSSSRDTSYEQYF. Here the CDR3 DNA reads TGTGCCAGCAGTTCAAGCCGGGACACTTCCTACGAGCAGTACTTC.

This clone occurred once. This rearrangement joins TRBV4-1 to TRBJ2-3; D is uncertain. V was clipped by 7 bases and J by 2 bases, with 13 bases between them. The CDR3 totals 14 residues. Germline assignment: CDR1 MGHRA and CDR2 YSYEKL. The CDR3, as DNA: TGCGCCAGCAAGGAGCGAGACCTCACAGATACGCAGTATTTT. Its protein is CASKERDLTDTQYF.

On this clone: At one end, the junction sequence differs from germline, possibly due to a read error. The J gene is TRBJ2-7, the V gene TRBV11-2; 7 bases are shared with TRBD2. Germline lookup yields CDR1 SGHAT and CDR2 FQNNGV. The CDR3 consists of 13 residues. The CDR3 sequence: CASSFREALPARF. For the CDR3, the DNA is TGTGCCAGCAGTTTTCGGGAGGCCCTACCGGCTCGGTTC.

The chain couples TRBV7-8 to TRBJ2-5; no reliable D call. The CDR3 extends over 12 amino acids. Germline V gives CDR1 SGHVS, CDR2 FQNEAQ. V was pared by 3 bases and J by 5 bases, with 7 bases between. CDR3 in DNA: TGTGCCAGCAGCTTGGGCGCCGAGACCCAGTACTTC. This translates into CASSLGAETQYF.

The genes are TRBV25-1 and TRBJ1-1; D gene unclear. The CDR3 covers 13 residues. V gave up 4 bases and J gave up 0 bases, with 6 bases separating them. Germline CDR1 is MGHDK and CDR2 is SYGVNS. The CDR3 coding sequence is TGTGCCAGCAGTGCGCAGATGAACACTGAAGCTTTCTTT. Translated: CASSAQMNTEAFF. Full variable domain (outside the CDR3, taken from reference TRBV25-1 and TRBJ1-1): EADIYQTPRYLVIGTGKKITLECSQTMGHDKMYWYQQDPGMELHLIHYSYGVNSTEKGDLSSESTVSRIRTEHFPLTLESARPSHTSQYLCASSAQMNTEAFFGQGTRLTVV.

This chain connects TRBV5-6 to TRBJ2-3, with 12 bases fitting TRBD1. This CDR3 is 17 amino acids long. CDR1 is SGHDT, CDR2 YYEEEE, per germline. After removal of 5 bases from V and 4 bases from J, the junction contained 11 bases not matched to a gene. The CDR3 loop is CASRSGTGGVLADTQYF. The DNA for the CDR3 is TGTGCCAGCAGGTCCGGGACAGGGGGCGTTTTGGCAGATACGCAGTATTTT.

The gene calls are TRBV9 and TRBJ1-2; tentatively, D is TRBD1 (5 bases). CDR1 SGDLS and CDR2 YYNGEE come from the germline V gene. The V end was cut by 4 bases, the J end by 0 bases, with 16 bases between. The CDR3 contains 16 residues. CDR3 residues: CASSNLDSRSNYGYTF. The CDR3, as DNA: TGTGCCAGCAGCAACCTCGACAGCAGATCTAACTATGGCTACACCTTC. The variable domain in full, completed from reference TRBV9 and TRBJ1-2, reads DSGVTQTPKHLITATGQRVTLRCSPRSGDLSVYWYQQSLDQGLQFLIQYYNGEERAKGNILERFSAQQFPDLHSELNLSSLELGDSALYFCASSNLDSRSNYGYTFGSGTRLTVV.

V gene TRBV25-1 combines with J gene TRBJ2-1; D gene uncertain. This CDR3 contains 17 residues. Germline CDR1 reads MGHDK; CDR2 reads SYGVNS. V gave up 7 bases and J gave up 1 base, with 20 bases separating them. CDR3 nucleotides: TGTGCCAGCACCGAAGTCCGAAAGGCCAGATCCTACAATGAGCAGTTCTTC. It yields the protein CASTEVRKARSYNEQFF.

This clone was seen a single time. This sequence joins TRBV5-1 and TRBJ2-7, with TRBD1 matching 8 bases. CDR3 size: 19 residues. The germline gives CDR1 SGHRS, CDR2 YFSETQ. Unmatched junction bases numbered 22, after V lost 6 bases and J lost 2 bases. The CDR3 DNA reads TGCGCCAGCAACCCTTCAGGGGGCGCGAGACTACCCTTAGCCTACGAGCAGTACTTC. As protein: CASNPSGGARLPLAYEQYF.

This rearrangement joins TRBV5-1 to TRBJ1-2, with 8 bases matching TRBD1. The CDR3 is 15 amino acids. V was clipped by 2 bases and J by 5 bases; unmatched bases: 8. Germline loops: CDR1 SGHRS, CDR2 YFSETQ. CDR3: CASSFGQGEKYGYTF. CDR3 DNA: TGCGCCAGCAGCTTCGGACAGGGAGAAAAGTATGGCTACACCTTC.

This clone was seen only a few times. CDR3 bases: TGTGCCAGCAGCGCGAACGTAGGGACTAAAGGCTACACCTTC. Translated, it gives CASSANVGTKGYTF. The chain has TRBV7-9 and TRBJ1-2, with D possibly matching TRBD1 (5 bases). The CDR3 totals 14 residues. Germline CDR1 and CDR2: SEHNR and FQNEAQ (reference sequence). V lost 5 bases and J lost 8, with 18 bases in between.

The rearrangement links TRBV19 to TRBJ1-1; D unclear. The CDR3 extends over 16 amino acids. Germline CDR1 reads LNHDA; CDR2 reads SQIVND (reference sequence). The germline V and J ends were trimmed by 5 bases and 4 bases, with 20 bases remaining between them. This CDR3 reads CASSERVGALGTEAFF. The CDR3 DNA reads TGTGCCAGTAGTGAAAGGGTGGGCGCCTTGGGCACTGAAGCTTTCTTT.

This clone occurred a few times. The chain recombines TRBV5-1 with TRBJ1-1; 10 positions agree with TRBD1. CDR1 is SGHRS and CDR2 is YFSETQ in the germline V gene. The CDR3 runs to 14 residues. Trimming took 6 bases from V and 4 from J; bases not matched to a gene: 6. CDR3 sequence (DNA): TGCGCCAGCACCTCGACAGGGGGCGTCACTGAAGCTTTCTTT. The encoded protein is CASTSTGGVTEAFF.

This CDR3 reads CASSLRGTDRGSTDTQYF. In nucleotides, the CDR3 is TGTGCCAGCAGCTTGAGGGGAACCGATAGGGGTAGCACAGATACGCAGTATTTT. The chain carries TRBV5-5 and TRBJ2-3; possible D gene TRBD1, 5 bases. The germline V gene encodes CDR1 SGHKS and CDR2 YYEKEE (reference sequence). The CDR3 is 18 amino acids. Trimming cost V 1 base and J 0 bases, with 18 bases left between them.

This chain links TRBV7-9 with TRBJ2-3; 13 bases fit TRBD2. CDR1 SEHNR and CDR2 FQNEAQ come from the germline V gene (reference sequence). Unmatched junction bases numbered 4, after V lost 5 bases and J lost 5 bases. The CDR3 sequence is 15 residues long. The DNA for the CDR3 is TGTGCCAGCAGCCTCGGACTAGCGGGGGAAGATACGCAGTATTTT. It codes for CASSLGLAGEDTQYF.

This rearrangement joins TRBV5-1 to TRBJ2-3; possible D gene TRBD2, 6 bases. V was cut by 0 bases and J by 0 bases, with 8 bases left in between. CDR3 size: 15 residues. Germline V gives CDR1 SGHRS, CDR2 YFSETQ. CDR3 DNA sequence: TGCGCCAGCAGCTTGGGGAGGGCCAGCACAGATACGCAGTATTTT. As protein: CASSLGRASTDTQYF.

This chain joins TRBV9 and TRBJ2-3; the D is unclear. CDR1 is SGDLS, CDR2 YYNGEE, per germline. This CDR3 contains 16 residues. V shed 0 bases and J shed 6 bases, with 17 bases lying between them. CDR3 nucleotides: TGTGCCAGCAGCGTAGAATCTTGGCCCCCAGCGGATACGCAGTATTTT. This sequence encodes CASSVESWPPADTQYF.

The chain carries TRBV19 and TRBJ2-6; 8 positions match TRBD1. Germline CDR1 and CDR2: LNHDA and SQIVND (reference sequence). This CDR3 spans 17 amino acids. V trimming: 5 bases; J trimming: 0 bases; junction bases outside the gene matches: 6. The CDR3: CASSWHRGNSGANVLTF. The DNA of the CDR3 is TGTGCCAGTAGTTGGCACAGGGGGAACTCTGGGGCCAACGTCCTGACTTTC.

CDR3 nucleotide sequence: TGTGCCAGCAGCGTCCGGTGGGACACTGAAGCTTTCTTT. This sequence encodes CASSVRWDTEAFF. The V call is TRBV9, the J call TRBJ1-1; no clear D. This CDR3 spans 13 amino acids. V lost 2 bases to trimming and J lost 3 bases, with 8 bases between them. Germline-derived CDR1 and CDR2 are SGDLS and YYNGEE.

This clone showed up just once. The chain carries TRBV30 and TRBJ2-7; 12 nucleotides agree with TRBD1. The J segment lost 8 bases and the V segment lost 3 bases, leaving 5 bases of the junction unmatched. Germline values: CDR1 GTSNPN, CDR2 SVGIG (reference sequence). The CDR3 runs 13 residues. The CDR3 coding sequence is TGTGCCTGGAGCTCCGGGACAGGGGGCCAGCAGTACTTC. Its protein product is CAWSSGTGGQQYF.

J is TRBJ2-1 and V is TRBV19; TRBD1 is a possible D gene (5 bases). This CDR3 spans 15 amino acids. Trimming stripped 3 bases from V and 2 bases from J, with 11 bases between. Germline loops: CDR1 LNHDA, CDR2 SQIVND (reference sequence). For the CDR3, the DNA is TGTGCCAGTAGTATTGGGCAGGGCACCTACAATGAGCAGTTCTTC. Translated: CASSIGQGTYNEQFF. Based on the CDR3 plus reference TRBV19 and TRBJ2-1, the full variable domain is DGGITQSPKYLFRKEGQNVTLSCEQNLNHDAMYWYRQDPGQGLRLIYYSQIVNDFQKGDIAEGYSVSREKKESFPLTVTSAQKNPTAFYLCASSIGQGTYNEQFFGPGTRLTVL.

CDR3 protein: CAISEMGTSGLGEQFF. The CDR3 DNA sequence: TGTGCCATCAGTGAGATGGGGACTAGCGGGCTCGGGGAGCAGTTCTTC. The chain carries TRBV10-3 and TRBJ2-1, with TRBD2 identical over 12 bases. CDR1 and CDR2 from the germline V gene are ENHRY and SYGVKD. The CDR3 extends over 16 amino acids. Trimming at V came to 2 bases and at J to 10 bases, leaving 9 bases not matched to a gene.

The chain uses TRBV5-1 and TRBJ1-2; D gene unclear. V lost 0 bases, J lost 6 bases, and 6 bases lay in between. The CDR3 length is 12 residues. In germline, CDR1 is SGHRS, CDR2 YFSETQ. The CDR3 here is CASSLGLDGYTF. The CDR3 DNA is TGCGCCAGCAGCTTGGGTCTAGATGGCTACACCTTC.

The rearrangement joins TRBV15 to TRBJ2-3; maybe TRBD2 (5 bases). The CDR3 is made up of 14 amino acids. Germline values: CDR1 LNHNV, CDR2 YYDKDF (reference sequence). V was pared by 5 bases and J by 5 bases, with 14 bases between. The CDR3 bases are TGTGCCACCAGCCGGACTGGTTCGGGAGATACGCAGTATTTT. It specifies CATSRTGSGDTQYF.

This chain links TRBV19 with TRBJ2-5; D may be TRBD1 (5 bases). V lost 6 bases and J 4 bases, leaving 18 bases between the germline ends. From germline, CDR1 is LNHDA and CDR2 SQIVND (reference sequence). This CDR3 contains 15 residues. Here the CDR3 DNA reads TGTGCCAGTAGCCCAATGCCCCAGGGTGGAGAGACCCAGTACTTC. Translated: CASSPMPQGGETQYF.